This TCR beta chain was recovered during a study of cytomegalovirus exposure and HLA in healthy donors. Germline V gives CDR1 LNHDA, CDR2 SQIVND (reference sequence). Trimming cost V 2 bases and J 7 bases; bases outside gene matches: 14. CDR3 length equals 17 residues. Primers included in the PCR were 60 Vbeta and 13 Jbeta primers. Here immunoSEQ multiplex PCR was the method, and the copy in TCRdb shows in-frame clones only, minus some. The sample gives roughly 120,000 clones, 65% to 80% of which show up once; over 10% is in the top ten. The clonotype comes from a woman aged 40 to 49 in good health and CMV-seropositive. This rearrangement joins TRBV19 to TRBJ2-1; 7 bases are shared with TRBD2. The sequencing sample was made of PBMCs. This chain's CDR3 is CASSIIPGEGRRNEQFF. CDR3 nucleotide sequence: TGTGCCAGTAGTATAATACCCGGGGAGGGACGGAGGAATGAGCAGTTCTTC.